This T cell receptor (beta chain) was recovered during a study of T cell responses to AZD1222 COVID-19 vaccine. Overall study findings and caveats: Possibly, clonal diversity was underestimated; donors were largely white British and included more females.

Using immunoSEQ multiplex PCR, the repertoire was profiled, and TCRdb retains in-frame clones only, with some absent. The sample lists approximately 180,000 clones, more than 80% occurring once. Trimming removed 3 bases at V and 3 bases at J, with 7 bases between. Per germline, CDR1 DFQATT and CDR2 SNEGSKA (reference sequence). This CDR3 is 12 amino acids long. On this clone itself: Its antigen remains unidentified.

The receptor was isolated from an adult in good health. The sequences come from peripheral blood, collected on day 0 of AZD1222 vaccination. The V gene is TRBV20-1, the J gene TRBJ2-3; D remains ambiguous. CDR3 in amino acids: CSASDQTDTQYF. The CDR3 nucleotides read TGCAGTGCTAGTGACCAGACAGATACGCAGTATTTT.